This TCR beta chain was recorded in a study of blood T cell repertoires in COVID-19. As for the study in general: T cells, B-cell-depleted T cells, or PBMCs supplied cDNA or gDNA.

Clones were read by immunoSEQ multiplex PCR, and TCRdb kept only the in-frame ones, dropping some. The data hold some 270,000 clones, with 70% to 90% observed a single time. Germline V gene lookup returns CDR1 MNHEY and CDR2 SMNVEV (reference sequence). J lost 1 base, V lost 5 bases, and 5 bases had no gene match. The CDR3 totals 15 residues. The sample holds one count of this clone. The specimen sequenced was peripheral blood. The TCR originated in a woman in her 70s with acute or convalescent COVID-19. The V gene is TRBV27, the J gene TRBJ1-5; 7 nucleotides line up with TRBD1. The CDR3 DNA follows: TGTGCCAGCAGTCTCGACAGGGTCAGCAATCAGCCCCAGCATTTT. Amino acids: CASSLDRVSNQPQHF.